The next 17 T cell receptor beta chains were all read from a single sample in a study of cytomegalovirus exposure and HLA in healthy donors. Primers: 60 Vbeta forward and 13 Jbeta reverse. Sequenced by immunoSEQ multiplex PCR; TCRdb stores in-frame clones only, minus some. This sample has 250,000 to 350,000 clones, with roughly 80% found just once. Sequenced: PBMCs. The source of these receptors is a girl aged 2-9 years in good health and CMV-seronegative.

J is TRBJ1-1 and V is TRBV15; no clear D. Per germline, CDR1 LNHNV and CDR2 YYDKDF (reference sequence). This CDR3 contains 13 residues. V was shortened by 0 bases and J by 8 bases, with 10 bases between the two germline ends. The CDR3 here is CATSRDSLGEAFF. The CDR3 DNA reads TGTGCCACCAGCAGAGATTCGCTAGGAGAAGCTTTCTTT.

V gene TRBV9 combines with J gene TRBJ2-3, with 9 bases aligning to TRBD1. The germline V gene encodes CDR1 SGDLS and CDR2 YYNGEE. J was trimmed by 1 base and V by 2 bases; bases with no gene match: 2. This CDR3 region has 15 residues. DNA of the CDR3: TGTGCCAGCAGCGTCCGGGACAGGGGCACAGATACGCAGTATTTT. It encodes CASSVRDRGTDTQYF.

The CDR3 DNA is TGCGCCAGCAGCCAAGATTTCGCCGGGGGGGCCGAAGAGCAGTTCTTC. Residues: CASSQDFAGGAEEQFF. The rearrangement uses TRBV4-1 and TRBJ2-1, with 8 bases fitting TRBD2. Germline V gene data show CDR1 as MGHRA and CDR2 as YSYEKL. J lost 10 bases, V lost 0 bases, and 11 bases had no gene match. This CDR3 is built from 16 residues.

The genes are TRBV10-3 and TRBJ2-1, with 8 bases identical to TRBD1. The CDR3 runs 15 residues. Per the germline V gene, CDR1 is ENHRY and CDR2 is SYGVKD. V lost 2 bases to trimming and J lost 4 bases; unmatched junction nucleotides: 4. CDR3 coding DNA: TGTGCCATCAGTGAGGAGGGACAGGAATACAATGAGCAGTTCTTC. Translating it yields CAISEEGQEYNEQFF.

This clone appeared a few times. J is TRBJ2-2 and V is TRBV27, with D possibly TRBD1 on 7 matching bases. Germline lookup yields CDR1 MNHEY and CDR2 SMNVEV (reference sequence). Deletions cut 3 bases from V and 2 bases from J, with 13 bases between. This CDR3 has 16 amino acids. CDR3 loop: CASSFSRGDNTGELFF. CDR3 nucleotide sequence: TGTGCCAGCAGTTTTAGCAGGGGGGACAACACCGGGGAGCTGTTTTTT.

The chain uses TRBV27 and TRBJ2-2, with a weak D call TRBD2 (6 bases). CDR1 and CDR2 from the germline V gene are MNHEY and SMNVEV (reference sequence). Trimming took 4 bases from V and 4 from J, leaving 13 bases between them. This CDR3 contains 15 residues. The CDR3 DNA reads TGTGCCAGCAGTTCTCCGGGGAGGACCACCGGGGAGCTGTTTTTT. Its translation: CASSSPGRTTGELFF.

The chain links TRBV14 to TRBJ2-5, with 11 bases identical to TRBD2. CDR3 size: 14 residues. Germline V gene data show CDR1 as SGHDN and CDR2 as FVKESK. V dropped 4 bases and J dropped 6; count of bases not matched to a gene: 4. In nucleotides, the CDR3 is TGTGCCAGCAGCCTTAGCGGGGGGGCAAAGACCCAGTACTTC. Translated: CASSLSGGAKTQYF.

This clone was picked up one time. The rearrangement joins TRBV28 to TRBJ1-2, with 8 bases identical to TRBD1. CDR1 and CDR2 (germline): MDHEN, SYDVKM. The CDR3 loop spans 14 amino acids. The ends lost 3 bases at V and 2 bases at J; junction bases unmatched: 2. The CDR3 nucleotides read TGTGCCAGCAGTTTGACAGGGGTGAACTATGGCTACACCTTC. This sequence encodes CASSLTGVNYGYTF.

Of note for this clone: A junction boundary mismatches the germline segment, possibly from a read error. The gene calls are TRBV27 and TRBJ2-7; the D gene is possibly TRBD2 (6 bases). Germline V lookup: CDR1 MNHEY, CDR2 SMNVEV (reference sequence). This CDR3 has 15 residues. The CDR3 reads CATSSLAPTTYEQYF. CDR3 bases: TGTGCCACCAGTAGCCTAGCGCCGACTACCTACGAGCAGTACTTC.

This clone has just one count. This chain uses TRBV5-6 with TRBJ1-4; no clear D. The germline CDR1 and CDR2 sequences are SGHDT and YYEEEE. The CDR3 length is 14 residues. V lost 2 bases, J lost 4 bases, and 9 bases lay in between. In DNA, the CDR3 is TGTGCCAGCAGCTTCGGCGGAGTTAATGAAAAACTGTTTTTT. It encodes CASSFGGVNEKLFF. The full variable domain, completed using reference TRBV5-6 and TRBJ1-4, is DAGVTQSPTHLIKTRGQQVTLRCSPKSGHDTVSWYQQALGQGPQFIFQYYEEEERQRGNFPDRFSGHQFPNYSSELNVNALLLGDSALYLCASSFGGVNEKLFFGSGTQLSVL.

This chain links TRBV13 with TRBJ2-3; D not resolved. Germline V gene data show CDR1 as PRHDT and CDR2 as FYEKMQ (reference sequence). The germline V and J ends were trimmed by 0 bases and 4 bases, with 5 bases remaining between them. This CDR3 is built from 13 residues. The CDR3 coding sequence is TGTGCCAGCAGCTTAGGGTTCGCAGATACGCAGTATTTT. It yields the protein CASSLGFADTQYF.

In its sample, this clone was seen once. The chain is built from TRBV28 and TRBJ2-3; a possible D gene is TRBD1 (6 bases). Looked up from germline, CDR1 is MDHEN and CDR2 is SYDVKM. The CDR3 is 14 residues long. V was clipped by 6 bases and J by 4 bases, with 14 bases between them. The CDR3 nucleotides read TGTGCCAGCAGAACCGACAGGAGATCAGATACGCAGTATTTT. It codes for CASRTDRRSDTQYF.

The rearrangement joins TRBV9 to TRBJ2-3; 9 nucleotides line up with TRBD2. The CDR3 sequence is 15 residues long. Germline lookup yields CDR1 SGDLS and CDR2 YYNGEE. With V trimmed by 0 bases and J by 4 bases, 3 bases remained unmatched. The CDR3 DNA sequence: TGTGCCAGCAGCGTAGGGGCGGGGGGGCCAGATACGCAGTATTTT. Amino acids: CASSVGAGGPDTQYF.

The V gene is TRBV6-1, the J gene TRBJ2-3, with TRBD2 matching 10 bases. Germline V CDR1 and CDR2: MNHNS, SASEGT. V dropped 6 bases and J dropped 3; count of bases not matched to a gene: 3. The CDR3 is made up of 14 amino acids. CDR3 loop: CASRVAGGTDTQYF. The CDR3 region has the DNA TGTGCCAGCAGGGTAGCGGGAGGAACAGATACGCAGTATTTT.

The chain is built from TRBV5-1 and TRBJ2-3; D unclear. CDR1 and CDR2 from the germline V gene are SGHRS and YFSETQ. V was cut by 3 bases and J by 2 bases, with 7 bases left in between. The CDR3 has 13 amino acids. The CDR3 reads CASSSLNTDTQYF. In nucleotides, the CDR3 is TGCGCCAGCAGCTCACTAAACACAGATACGCAGTATTTT.

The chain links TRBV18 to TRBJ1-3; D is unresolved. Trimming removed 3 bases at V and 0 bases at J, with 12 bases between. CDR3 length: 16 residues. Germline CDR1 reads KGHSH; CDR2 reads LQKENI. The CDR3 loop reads CASSPLASSSGNTIYF. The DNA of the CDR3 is TGTGCCAGCTCACCGCTCGCCTCCAGCTCTGGAAACACCATATATTTT.

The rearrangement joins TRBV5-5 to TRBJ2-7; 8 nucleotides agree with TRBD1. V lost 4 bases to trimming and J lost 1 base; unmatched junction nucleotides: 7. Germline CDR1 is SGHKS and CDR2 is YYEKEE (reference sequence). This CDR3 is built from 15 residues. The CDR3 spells CASSTGQGLSYEQYF. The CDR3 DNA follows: TGTGCCAGCAGCACCGGACAGGGCTTATCCTACGAGCAGTACTTC. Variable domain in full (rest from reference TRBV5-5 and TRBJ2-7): DAGVTQSPTHLIKTRGQQVTLRCSPISGHKSVSWYQQVLGQGPQFIFQYYEKEERGRGNFPDRFSARQFPNYSSELNVNALLLGDSALYLCASSTGQGLSYEQYFGPGTRLTVT.